Below, 24 T cell receptor beta chains from the same sample are listed, as sequenced in a study of CD8+ T cells in alopecia areata. Reverse transcription of extracted RNA yielded cDNA, which provided the sequencing template. Data came from immunoSEQ multiplex PCR; TCRdb stores just in-frame clones and leaves some out. The sample carries roughly 170,000 clones, roughly 62% recorded once. Treatment noted: oral pan-JAK inhibitor, 5-10 mg twice daily. The source was CD8+ T cells sorted from blood, collected at week 24, from a patient treated with tofacitinib. These receptors originate from a human donor with alopecia areata.

The chain carries TRBV18 and TRBJ1-1; D ambiguous. Germline V lookup: CDR1 KGHSH, CDR2 LQKENI. Trimming took 5 bases from V and 0 from J, leaving 13 bases between them. The CDR3 is made up of 15 amino acids. The CDR3 DNA is TGTGCCAGCTCAACCGAGTGGGAACTGAACACTGAAGCTTTCTTT. Encoded protein: CASSTEWELNTEAFF.

This clone turned up a few times. V gene TRBV11-2 combines with J gene TRBJ1-1; D ambiguous. V lost 1 base and J 6 bases, leaving 12 bases between the germline ends. This CDR3 region has 14 residues. Looked up from germline, CDR1 is SGHAT and CDR2 is FQNNGV. The chain's CDR3 is CASSLVSRTAEAFF. As DNA, the CDR3 is TGTGCCAGCAGCTTAGTATCCAGGACCGCTGAAGCTTTCTTT.

J is TRBJ2-5 and V is TRBV11-2; 8 nucleotides match TRBD2. The germline V gene has CDR1 SGHAT and CDR2 FQNNGV. The V gene end was trimmed by 5 bases and the J gene end by 4 bases; junction bases not matched to a gene: 6. CDR3 length equals 14 residues. CDR3 DNA sequence: TGTGCCAGCAGCCGATACGGGGGGGTAGAGACCCAGTACTTC. Its protein product is CASSRYGGVETQYF.

The chain is built from TRBV9 and TRBJ1-1, with a tentative D call TRBD1 (5 bases). Trimming left V 2 bases short and J 2 bases short, with 10 bases between. CDR3 length equals 14 residues. The germline V gene has CDR1 SGDLS and CDR2 YYNGEE. CDR3 nucleotides: TGTGCCAGCAGCGTTGGGACGGCCAACACTGAAGCTTTCTTT. Translated, it gives CASSVGTANTEAFF.

This clone was seen a few times. The CDR3 nucleotides are TGCGCCAGCAGCTTAGAAGCGGGGACGGGAGAGACCCAGTACTTC. It translates to CASSLEAGTGETQYF. The gene calls are TRBV5-1 and TRBJ2-5; TRBD2 aligns across 7 bases. The CDR3 totals 15 residues. The V gene's germline CDR1 is SGHRS and CDR2 YFSETQ. The junction had 8 bases not matched to a gene; V was cut back by 2 bases and J by 4 bases. The full variable domain, rest sourced from reference TRBV5-1 and TRBJ2-5, is KAGVTQTPRYLIKTRGQQVTLSCSPISGHRSVSWYQQTPGQGLQFLFEYFSETQRNKGNFPGRFSGRQFSNSRSEMNVSTLELGDSALYLCASSLEAGTGETQYFGPGTRLLVL.

This clone was detected only a few times. This chain joins TRBV11-2 and TRBJ1-1; 7 nucleotides match TRBD1. J gave up 4 bases and V 4 bases, and 3 bases lay outside the gene matches. Germline V gene lookup returns CDR1 SGHAT and CDR2 FQNNGV. The CDR3 contains 13 residues. CDR3 loop: CASSWNRGTEAFF. In DNA, the CDR3 is TGTGCCAGCAGCTGGAACAGGGGCACTGAAGCTTTCTTT.

The chain carries TRBV5-1 and TRBJ2-1; D remains ambiguous. Germline V CDR1 and CDR2: SGHRS, YFSETQ. Trimming removed 1 base at V and 8 bases at J, with 10 bases between. The CDR3 has 13 residues. In nucleotides, the CDR3 is TGCGCCAGCAGCTTGAAGCCATATGATGAGCAGTTCTTC. Its translation: CASSLKPYDEQFF.

The sample holds a few counts of this clone. The chain carries TRBV5-1 and TRBJ2-7, with 8 bases matching TRBD1. This CDR3 has 15 residues. The germline V gene has CDR1 SGHRS and CDR2 YFSETQ. V shed 1 base, J shed 0 bases, and the junction held 3 bases outside the gene matches. The CDR3 loop is CASSLTGTGSYEQYF. CDR3 in DNA: TGCGCCAGCAGCTTGACCGGGACAGGCTCCTACGAGCAGTACTTC.

This clone occurred a few times. CDR3: CASSLVPYNEQFF. The CDR3, as DNA: TGCGCCAGCAGCTTGGTGCCCTACAATGAGCAGTTCTTC. The V gene is TRBV5-1, the J gene TRBJ2-1; the D is unclear. This CDR3 has 13 residues. CDR1 is SGHRS, CDR2 YFSETQ, per germline. Trimming stripped 0 bases from V and 2 bases from J, with 3 bases between.

There are a few counts of this clone. J is TRBJ1-1 and V is TRBV29-1, with a tentative D call TRBD1 (5 bases). The V gene's germline CDR1 is SQVTM and CDR2 ANQGSEA. The CDR3 spans 12 residues. V was pared by 2 bases and J by 6 bases, with 10 bases between. CDR3 region: CSVETGGAEAFF. The CDR3 region has the DNA TGCAGCGTTGAAACCGGGGGGGCTGAAGCTTTCTTT.

This clone has just a few counts. V and J are TRBV29-1 and TRBJ2-5, with D unclear. Germline assignment: CDR1 SQVTM and CDR2 ANQGSEA. V shed 6 bases and J shed 0 bases, with 17 bases lying between them. The CDR3 sequence is 15 residues long. CDR3 DNA sequence: TGCAGCGTCCAATACCTGGTGCGATACCAAGAGACCCAGTACTTC. This sequence encodes CSVQYLVRYQETQYF.

The CDR3 region is CASSPPRGPQYF. As DNA, the CDR3 is TGTGCCAGCAGTCCCCCCCGGGGCCCGCAGTATTTT. The genes are TRBV2 and TRBJ2-3; D is perhaps TRBD1 or TRBD2 (5 bases each). The CDR3 length is 12 residues. Between the trimmed V and J ends, which lost 5 bases and 10 bases, there was a span of 13 bases. Germline V gene sequence: CDR1 SNHLY, CDR2 FYNNEI.

This chain uses TRBV2 with TRBJ2-3; 9 nucleotides align to TRBD1. Germline assignment: CDR1 SNHLY and CDR2 FYNNEI. V was clipped by 4 bases and J by 1 base; unmatched bases: 6. The CDR3 length is 16 residues. CDR3 protein: CASSARTGEGTDTQYF. CDR3 DNA sequence: TGTGCCAGCAGTGCCCGGACAGGGGAGGGCACAGATACGCAGTATTTT.

The chain is built from TRBV15 and TRBJ2-2, with 12 bases identical to TRBD2. From germline, CDR1 is LNHNV and CDR2 YYDKDF (reference sequence). The J segment lost 3 bases and the V segment lost 6 bases, leaving 2 bases of the junction unmatched. This CDR3 is 15 amino acids long. In DNA, the CDR3 is TGTGCCACCAGTAGGACTAGCGGGGACACCGGGGAGCTGTTTTTT. Its translation: CATSRTSGDTGELFF.

Concerning this clone: The sample carries other DNA sequences with the same CDR3. The V call is TRBV2, the J call TRBJ2-1; D gene ambiguous. Germline assignment: CDR1 SNHLY and CDR2 FYNNEI. This CDR3 has 10 residues. V was shortened by 6 bases and J by 10 bases, with 7 bases between the two germline ends. CDR3 amino acids: CASSGTEQFF. Written as DNA, the CDR3 is TGTGCCAGCAGCGGCACCGAGCAGTTCTTC.

This clone was detected a few times. The V gene is TRBV23-1, the J gene TRBJ2-2; 10 nucleotides line up with TRBD1. TRBV23-1 is noted as an ORF with a role that remains uncertain. This CDR3 comprises 18 residues. V was clipped by 5 bases and J by 1 base; unmatched bases: 10. CDR3 region: CASSWKRDRGLNTGELFF. DNA of the CDR3: TGCGCCAGCAGTTGGAAAAGGGACAGGGGTTTGAACACCGGGGAGCTGTTTTTT.

The genes are TRBV4-1 and TRBJ2-7; 7 bases are a match to TRBD1. CDR3 length equals 13 residues. CDR1 is MGHRA, CDR2 YSYEKL, per germline. V lost 1 base to trimming and J lost 6 bases; unmatched junction nucleotides: 3. CDR3 DNA: TGCGCCAGCAGCCAAGGAGGGGGCCGCGAGCAGTACTTC. Amino acid sequence: CASSQGGGREQYF.

In this sample, this clone turned up a few times. The chain has TRBV4-1 and TRBJ1-1; D may be TRBD1 (5 bases). Deletions cut 1 base from V and 8 bases from J, with 14 bases between. CDR3 size: 14 residues. The germline V gene has CDR1 MGHRA and CDR2 YSYEKL. The CDR3 DNA sequence: TGCGCCAGCAGCCAAGGTGCGTGGGACGACGAAGCTTTCTTT. Protein sequence: CASSQGAWDDEAFF.

The rearrangement links TRBV4-1 to TRBJ2-1, with 7 bases lining up with TRBD2. V dropped 4 bases and J dropped 7; count of bases not matched to a gene: 7. CDR3 size: 14 residues. Germline V gene data show CDR1 as MGHRA and CDR2 as YSYEKL. The CDR3 is CASSPGLGPNEQFF. CDR3 sequence (DNA): TGCGCCAGCAGCCCCGGACTAGGACCTAATGAGCAGTTCTTC.

The chain couples TRBV7-6 to TRBJ2-2, with D unresolved. From germline, CDR1 is SGHVS and CDR2 FNYEAQ. The V end lost 5 bases, the J end lost 3 bases, and 7 bases lay between the germline ends. There are 13 residues in the CDR3. CDR3 protein: CASSRLDTGELFF. For the CDR3, the DNA is TGTGCCAGCAGCAGACTTGACACCGGGGAGCTGTTTTTT. Supplemented by reference TRBV7-6 and TRBJ2-2, the full variable domain reads GAGVSQSPRYKVTKRGQDVALRCDPISGHVSLYWYRQALGQGPEFLTYFNYEAQQDKSGLPNDRFSAERPEGSISTLTIQRTEQRDSAMYRCASSRLDTGELFFGEGSRLTVL.

The chain employs TRBV7-6 and TRBJ1-6; D is unclear. Deletions cut 1 base from V and 0 bases from J, with 10 bases between. The germline V gene has CDR1 SGHVS and CDR2 FNYEAQ. The length of the CDR3 is 17 residues. CDR3 nucleotides: TGTGCCAGCAGCTTAGACGGATCGAGCTCCTATAATTCACCCCTCCACTTT. Amino acids: CASSLDGSSSYNSPLHF.

There are a few counts of this clone. The gene calls are TRBV2 and TRBJ2-2; D may be TRBD1 (5 bases). CDR3 length: 14 amino acids. V shed 2 bases and J shed 4 bases, with 8 bases lying between them. Germline CDR1 SNHLY, CDR2 FYNNEI. CDR3 in DNA: TGTGCCAGCAGTGAACAGGGTGGCACCGGGGAGCTGTTTTTT. Its protein is CASSEQGGTGELFF.

This clone was observed a handful of times. This same CDR3 is encoded by further DNA sequences in the sample. The CDR3 DNA reads TGCGCCAGCAGGAGCATTAAGGTCGACACCGGGGAGCTGTTTTTT. The encoded protein is CASRSIKVDTGELFF. The V call is TRBV5-1, the J call TRBJ2-2; D is unresolved. Trimming took 5 bases from V and 3 from J, leaving 14 bases between them. Per the germline V gene, CDR1 is SGHRS and CDR2 is YFSETQ. There are 15 residues in the CDR3.

This rearrangement joins TRBV5-1 to TRBJ2-7; the D gene is possibly TRBD1 (5 bases). Germline assignment: CDR1 SGHRS and CDR2 YFSETQ. The CDR3 runs to 16 residues. Trimming stripped 2 bases from V and 3 bases from J, with 18 bases between. CDR3 residues: CASSFSLPETDYEQYF. The CDR3 nucleotides are TGCGCCAGCAGCTTCTCTCTCCCCGAGACAGACTACGAGCAGTACTTC.